The clone carrying this T cell receptor beta chain was picked up a small number of times. This entry is derived from a study of blood T cell repertoires in COVID-19. Overall study: Collection of acute and convalescent COVID-19 samples took place in the United States, Italy and Spain. T cells, B-cell-depleted T cells, or PBMCs provided the cDNA or gDNA that served as material.

Study processing details: Estimated nucleated cell counts came from reference gene primer amplification. The assay was immunoSEQ multiplex PCR, and TCRdb's table has in-frame clones only and misses some. V and J calls and clone size are copied from that table; D and trimming were computed from the DNA. Of more than 95,000 clones listed, around 87% are singletons. Germline V lookup: CDR1 SGHRS, CDR2 YFSETQ. The CDR3 sequence is 14 residues long. The V gene lost 2 bases and the J gene lost 1 base, with 9 bases spanning the gap. The material sequenced was peripheral blood. The V and J genes are TRBV5-1 and TRBJ1-2, with TRBD1 as a possible D gene (5 bases). The source of this sequence is a human donor in a cohort sampled during active COVID-19. CDR3 DNA sequence: TGCGCCAGCAGCTTCCGGGGGGATAACTATGGCTACACCTTC. As protein: CASSFRGDNYGYTF.